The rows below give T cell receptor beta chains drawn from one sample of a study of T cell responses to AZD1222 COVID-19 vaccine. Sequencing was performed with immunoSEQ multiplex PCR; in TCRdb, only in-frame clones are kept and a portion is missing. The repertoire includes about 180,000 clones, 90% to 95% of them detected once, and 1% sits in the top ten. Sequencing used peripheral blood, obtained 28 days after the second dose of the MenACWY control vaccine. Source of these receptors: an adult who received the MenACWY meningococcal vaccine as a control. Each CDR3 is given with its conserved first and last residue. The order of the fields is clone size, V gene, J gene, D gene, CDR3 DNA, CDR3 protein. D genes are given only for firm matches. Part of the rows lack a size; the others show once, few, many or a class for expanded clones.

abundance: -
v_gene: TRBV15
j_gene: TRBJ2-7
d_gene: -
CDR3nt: TGTGCCACCAGCAGAGACAGGGGTCCCTACGAGCAGTACTTC
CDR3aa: CATSRDRGPYEQYF

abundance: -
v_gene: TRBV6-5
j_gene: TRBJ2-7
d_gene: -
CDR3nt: TGTGCCAGCAGTTACCATGTCGACGAGCAGTACTTC
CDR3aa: CASSYHVDEQYF

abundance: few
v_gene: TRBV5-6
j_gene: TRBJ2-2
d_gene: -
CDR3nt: TGTGCCAGCAGCTTTTACGGCGCGAACACCGGGGAGCTGTTTTTT
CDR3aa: CASSFYGANTGELFF

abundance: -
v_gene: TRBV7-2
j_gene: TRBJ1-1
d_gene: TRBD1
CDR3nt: TGTGCCAGCACCCCCCCGGCGTCAGGGGGCACTGAAGCTTTCTTT
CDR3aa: CASTPPASGGTEAFF

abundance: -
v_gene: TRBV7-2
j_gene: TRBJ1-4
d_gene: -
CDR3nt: TGTGCCAGCAGTCCGCGACGCAGCAATGAAAAACTGTTTTTT
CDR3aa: CASSPRRSNEKLFF

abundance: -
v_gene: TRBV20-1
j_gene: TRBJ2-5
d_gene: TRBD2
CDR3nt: TGCAGTGCTAGTGGTACTAGCGGGGGGGCCGGGGAGACCCAGTACTTC
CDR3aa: CSASGTSGGAGETQYF

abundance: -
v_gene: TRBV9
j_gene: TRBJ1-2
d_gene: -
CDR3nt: TGTGCCAGCAGCGGGGAACGCACAGACCATAACTATGGCTACACCTTC
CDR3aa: CASSGERTDHNYGYTF

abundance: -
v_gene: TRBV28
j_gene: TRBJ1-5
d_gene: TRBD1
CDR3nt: TGTGCCAGCAGTTGGACAGGGCCCCAGCATTTT
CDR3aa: CASSWTGPQHF

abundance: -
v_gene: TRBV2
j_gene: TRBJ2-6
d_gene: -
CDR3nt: TGTGCCAGCAGAGGTGAGAGGGTCTCTGGGGCCAACGTCCTGACTTTC
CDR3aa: CASRGERVSGANVLTF

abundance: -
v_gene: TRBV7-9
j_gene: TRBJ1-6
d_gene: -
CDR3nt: TGTGCCAGCAGCCAACCATTGGCGGCTTCACCCCTCCACTTT
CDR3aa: CASSQPLAASPLHF

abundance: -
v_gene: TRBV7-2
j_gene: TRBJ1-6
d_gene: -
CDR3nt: TGTGCCAGCAGCCAGTCGACAGATCCGGCTTCACCCCTCCACTTT
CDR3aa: CASSQSTDPASPLHF

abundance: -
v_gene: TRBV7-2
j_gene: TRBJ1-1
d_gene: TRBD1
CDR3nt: TGTGCCAGCAGGCGAAAAGACAGGGTTCGGACTGAAGCTTTCTTT
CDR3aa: CASRRKDRVRTEAFF

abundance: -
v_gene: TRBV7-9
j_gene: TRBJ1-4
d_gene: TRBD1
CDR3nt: TGTGCCAGCAGCTTAGAAGGGGGCTTAGGTGAAAAACTGTTTTTT
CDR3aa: CASSLEGGLGEKLFF

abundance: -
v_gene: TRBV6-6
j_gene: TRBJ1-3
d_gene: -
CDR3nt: TGTGCCACGATGGGGGGAAACACCATATATTTT
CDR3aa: CATMGGNTIYF

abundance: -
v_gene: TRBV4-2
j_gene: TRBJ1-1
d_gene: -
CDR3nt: TGTGCCAGCAGCCAAGCGTCACCGGGAGAGGGCACTGAAGCTTTCTTT
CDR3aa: CASSQASPGEGTEAFF

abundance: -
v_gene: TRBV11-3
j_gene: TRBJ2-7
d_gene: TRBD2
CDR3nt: TGTGCCAGCAGCTTAGGAGGGCTAGCGGGGGCCAAGTCCTACGAGCAGTACTTC
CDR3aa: CASSLGGLAGAKSYEQYF

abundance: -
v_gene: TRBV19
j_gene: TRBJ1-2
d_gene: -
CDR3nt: TGTGCCAGTAGTATAGCCCAGGGTGGGGAATATGGCTACACCTTC
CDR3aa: CASSIAQGGEYGYTF

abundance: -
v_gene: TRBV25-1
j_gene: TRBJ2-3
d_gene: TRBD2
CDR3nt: TGTGCCAGCAGTGCCCAGCGGGGGGGAACAGATACGCAGTATTTT
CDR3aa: CASSAQRGGTDTQYF

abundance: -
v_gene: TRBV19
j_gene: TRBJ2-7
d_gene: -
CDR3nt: TGTGCCAGTAGTTTGGGGCAGGGCTACGAGCAGTACTTC
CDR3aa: CASSLGQGYEQYF

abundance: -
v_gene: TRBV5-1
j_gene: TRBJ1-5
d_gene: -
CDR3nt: TGCGCCAGCAGCCCACAGGGTGAAAATCAGCCCCAGCATTTT
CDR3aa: CASSPQGENQPQHF

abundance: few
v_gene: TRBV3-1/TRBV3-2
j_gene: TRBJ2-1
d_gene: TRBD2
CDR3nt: TGTGCCAGTCAACCGGGCGGGGGGCACAATGAGCAGTTCTTC
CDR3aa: CASQPGGGHNEQFF

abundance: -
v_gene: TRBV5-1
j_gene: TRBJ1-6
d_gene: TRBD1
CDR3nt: TGCGCCAGCAGCTTGACTGGACAGGGGGCAAATTCACCCCTCCACTTT
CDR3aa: CASSLTGQGANSPLHF

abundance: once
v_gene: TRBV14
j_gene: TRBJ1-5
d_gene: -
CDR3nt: TGTGCCAGCAGCCTTTCTAGCAATCAGCCCCAGCATTTT
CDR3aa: CASSLSSNQPQHF

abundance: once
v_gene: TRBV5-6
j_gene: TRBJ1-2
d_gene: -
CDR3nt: TGTGCCAGCAGCTTGGCCCGTAACCGCTATGGCTACACCTTC
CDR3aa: CASSLARNRYGYTF

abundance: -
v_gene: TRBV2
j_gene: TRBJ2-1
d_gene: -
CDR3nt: TGTGCCAGCAGTGAAGCGTGGCTGAGGGGCAATGAGCAGTTCTTC
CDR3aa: CASSEAWLRGNEQFF

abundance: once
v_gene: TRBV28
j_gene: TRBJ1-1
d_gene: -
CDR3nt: TGTGCCAGCAGTTTGGGGCTGGGCACTGAAGCTTTCTTT
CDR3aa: CASSLGLGTEAFF

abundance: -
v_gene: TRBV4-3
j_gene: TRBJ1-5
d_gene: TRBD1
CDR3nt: TGCGCCAGCAGCCAAGAACAGGGGCAGCCCCAGCATTTT
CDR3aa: CASSQEQGQPQHF

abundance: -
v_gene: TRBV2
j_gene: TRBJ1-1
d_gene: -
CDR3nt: TGTGCCAGCACCACACAGGGAGGGAGGACTGAAGCTTTCTTT
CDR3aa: CASTTQGGRTEAFF

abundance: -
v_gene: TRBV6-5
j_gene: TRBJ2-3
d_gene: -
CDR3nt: TGTGCCAGCAGTTACTCGAGGGCTAGCCCGGGGGATACGCAGTATTTT
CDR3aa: CASSYSRASPGDTQYF

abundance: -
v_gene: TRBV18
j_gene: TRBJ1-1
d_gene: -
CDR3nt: TGTGCCAGCTCACCGGCCCAGGGAGCTGAAGCTTTCTTT
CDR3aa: CASSPAQGAEAFF

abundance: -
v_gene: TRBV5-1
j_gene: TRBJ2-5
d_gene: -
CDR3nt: TGCGCCAGCAGCTCGTACTGGACAGTTCAAGAGACCCAGTACTTC
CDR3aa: CASSSYWTVQETQYF

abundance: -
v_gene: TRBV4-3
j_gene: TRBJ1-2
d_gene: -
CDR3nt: TGCGCCAGCAGCCAGGGAGTGGAGTATGGCTACACCTTC
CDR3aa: CASSQGVEYGYTF

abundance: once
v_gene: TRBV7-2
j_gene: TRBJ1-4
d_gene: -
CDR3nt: TGTGCCAGCAGCGTAGAGCCACCCGGGCGCGGCAATGAAAAACTGTTTTTT
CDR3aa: CASSVEPPGRGNEKLFF

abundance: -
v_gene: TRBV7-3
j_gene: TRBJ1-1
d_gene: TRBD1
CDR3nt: TGTGCCAGCAGTCGACAGGGAAGGGACACTGAAGCTTTCTTT
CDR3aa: CASSRQGRDTEAFF

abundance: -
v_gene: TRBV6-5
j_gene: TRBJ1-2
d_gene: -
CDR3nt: TGTGCCAGCAGTTACGGGGACATCTCCCGCCCGGTCACCTTC
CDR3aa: CASSYGDISRPVTF

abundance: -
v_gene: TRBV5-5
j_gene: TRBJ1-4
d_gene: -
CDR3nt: TGTGCCAGCAGCCTACTTACTAATGAAAAACTGTTTTTT
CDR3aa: CASSLLTNEKLFF

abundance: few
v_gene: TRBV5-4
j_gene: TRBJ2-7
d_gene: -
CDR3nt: TGTGCCAGCAGTGGGCGGGTTGGGAAAGGCGAGCAGTACTTC
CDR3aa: CASSGRVGKGEQYF

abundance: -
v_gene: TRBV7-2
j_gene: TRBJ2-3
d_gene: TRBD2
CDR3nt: TGTGCCAGCAGCACCGGGACTAGCAAATCGTATTTT
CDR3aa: CASSTGTSKSYF

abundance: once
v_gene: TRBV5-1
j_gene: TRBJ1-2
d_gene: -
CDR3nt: TGCGCCAGCAGCTCCCTCGGGGAGAGCTATGGCTACACCTTC
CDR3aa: CASSSLGESYGYTF

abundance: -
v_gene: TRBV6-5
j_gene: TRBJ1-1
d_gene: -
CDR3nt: TGTGCCAGCAGTTACTCGAATGTAGGGGGTGAAGCTTTCTTT
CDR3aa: CASSYSNVGGEAFF

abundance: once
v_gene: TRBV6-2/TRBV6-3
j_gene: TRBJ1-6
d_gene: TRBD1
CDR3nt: TGTGCCAGCAGTCCCAATACAGGGGGCAGGAATTCACCCCTCCACTTT
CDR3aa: CASSPNTGGRNSPLHF

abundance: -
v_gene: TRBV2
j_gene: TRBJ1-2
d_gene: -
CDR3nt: TGTGCCAGCAGTGAGGGCGGCACTAACTATGGCTACACCTTC
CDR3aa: CASSEGGTNYGYTF

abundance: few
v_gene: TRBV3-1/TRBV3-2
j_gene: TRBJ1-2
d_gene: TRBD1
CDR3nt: TGTGCCAGCACCTCGGGACAGGGCGTCTATGGCTACACCTTC
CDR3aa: CASTSGQGVYGYTF

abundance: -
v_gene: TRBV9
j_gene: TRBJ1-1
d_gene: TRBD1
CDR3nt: TGTGCCAGCAGCGTAAGTTTCTGGACAGGGGGCGACACTGAAGCTTTCTTT
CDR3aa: CASSVSFWTGGDTEAFF

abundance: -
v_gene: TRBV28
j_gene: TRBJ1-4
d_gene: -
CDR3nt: TGTGCCAGCAGTGAGGACTGGGGAAATGAAAAACTGTTTTTT
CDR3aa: CASSEDWGNEKLFF

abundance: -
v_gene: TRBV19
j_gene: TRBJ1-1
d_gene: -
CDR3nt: TGTGCCAGTAGTATGTCGGGATTGAACACTGAAGCTTTCTTT
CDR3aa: CASSMSGLNTEAFF

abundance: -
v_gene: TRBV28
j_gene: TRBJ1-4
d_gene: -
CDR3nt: TGTGCCAGCAGTTTGGGTAGCGGGGGTAATGAAAAACTGTTTTTT
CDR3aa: CASSLGSGGNEKLFF

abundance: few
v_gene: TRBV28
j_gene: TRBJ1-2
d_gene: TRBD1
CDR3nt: TGTGCCAGCACCCATAGGGGGCGCGCTAACTATGGCTACACCTTC
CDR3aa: CASTHRGRANYGYTF

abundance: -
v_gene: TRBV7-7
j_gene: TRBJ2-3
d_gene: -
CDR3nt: TGTGCTAGCAGCTTACGGGTGAATAGCGCCTCCAGCACAGATACGCAGTATTTT
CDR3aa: CASSLRVNSASSTDTQYF

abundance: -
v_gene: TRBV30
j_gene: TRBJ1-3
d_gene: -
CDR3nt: TGTGCCTGGAGTGTACAGGGTTACACCATATATTTT
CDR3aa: CAWSVQGYTIYF

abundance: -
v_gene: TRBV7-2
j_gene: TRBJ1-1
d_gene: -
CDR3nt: TGTGCCAGCAGGATACCCCCTGAGGCGGAAGCTTTCTTT
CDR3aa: CASRIPPEAEAFF

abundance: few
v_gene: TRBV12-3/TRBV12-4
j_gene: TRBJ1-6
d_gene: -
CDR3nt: TGTGCCAGCAGAGCAGGGAATAATTCACCCCTCCACTTT
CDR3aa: CASRAGNNSPLHF

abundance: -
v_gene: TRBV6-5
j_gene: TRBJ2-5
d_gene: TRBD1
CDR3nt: TGTGCCAGCAGGCCGGACAGGGTTGGGGAGACCCAGTACTTC
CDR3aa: CASRPDRVGETQYF

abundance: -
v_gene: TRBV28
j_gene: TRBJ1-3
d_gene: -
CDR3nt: TGTGCCAGCAGCCTCTCGGGCGCTAACATAAGGATGGATTTT
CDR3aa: CASSLSGANIRMDF

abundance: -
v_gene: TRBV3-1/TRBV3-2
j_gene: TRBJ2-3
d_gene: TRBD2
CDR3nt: TGTGCCAGCAGCCAAGAAGGCGGGGGGGCCGCAGATACGCAGTATTTT
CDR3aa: CASSQEGGGAADTQYF

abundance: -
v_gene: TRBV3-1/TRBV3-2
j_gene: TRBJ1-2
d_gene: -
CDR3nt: TGTGCCAGCAGCCAAGAGGGGGCCAGCTATGGCTACACCTTC
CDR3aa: CASSQEGASYGYTF